This TCR beta chain was identified in a study of T-cell memory formation after mild COVID-19. This clonotype was recorded a few times. Its antigen is currently unknown. Constant-segment primers served in 5'RACE that generated TCR alpha and TCR beta cDNA libraries bearing sample barcodes and UMIs. One entry per CDR3 protein, called by TCRdb with MiXCR from the 5' RACE reads. Of 300,000 or so distinct CDR3 sequences listed, 15% to 20% are singletons. Findings and limits, study-wide: CD4+ contracting clones were mainly CM and EM; CD8+ ones, EMRA. Day 15 to 85 contracting clones showed balanced CD4/CD8; later expanders leaned CD4+.

V was clipped by 5 bases and J by 5 bases, with 18 bases between them. Germline CDR1 and CDR2: DFQATT and SNEGSKA (reference sequence). The CDR3 contains 14 residues. The sequencing input was PBMCs or a T cell subset sorted from them (not recorded which). J is TRBJ2-5 and V is TRBV20-1, with D maybe TRBD1 (6 bases). This receptor was taken from a man aged 18 to 30 who had mild COVID-19 (a few samples of this study predate the infection). Cell type and time point are not known. The CDR3 DNA is TGCAGTGCTTTTCTAGGACAGAGTCGTGAGACCCAGTACTTC. This translates into CSAFLGQSRETQYF.